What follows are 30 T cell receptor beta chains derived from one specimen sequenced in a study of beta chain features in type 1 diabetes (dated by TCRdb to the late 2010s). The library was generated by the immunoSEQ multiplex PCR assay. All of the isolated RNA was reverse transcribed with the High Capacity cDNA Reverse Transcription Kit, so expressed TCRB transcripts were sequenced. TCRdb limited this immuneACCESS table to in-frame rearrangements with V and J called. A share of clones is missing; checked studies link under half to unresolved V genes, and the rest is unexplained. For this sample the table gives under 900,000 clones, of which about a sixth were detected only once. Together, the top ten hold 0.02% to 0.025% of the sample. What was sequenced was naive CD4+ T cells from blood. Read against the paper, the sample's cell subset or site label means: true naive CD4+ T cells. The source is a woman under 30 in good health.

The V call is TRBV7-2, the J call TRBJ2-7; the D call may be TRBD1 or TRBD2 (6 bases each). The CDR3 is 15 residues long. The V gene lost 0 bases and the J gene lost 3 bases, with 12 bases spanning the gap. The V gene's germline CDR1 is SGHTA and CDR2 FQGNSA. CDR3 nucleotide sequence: TGTGCCAGCAGCTTAGCAGGGGGGAGTGTCTACGAGCAGTACTTC. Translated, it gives CASSLAGGSVYEQYF.

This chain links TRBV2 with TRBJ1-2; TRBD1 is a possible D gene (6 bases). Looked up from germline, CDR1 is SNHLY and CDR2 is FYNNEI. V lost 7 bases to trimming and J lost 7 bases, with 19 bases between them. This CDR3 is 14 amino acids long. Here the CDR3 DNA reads TGTGCCAGCACCCGAAGCGGGGACATTGGTGGCTACACCTTC. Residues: CASTRSGDIGGYTF.

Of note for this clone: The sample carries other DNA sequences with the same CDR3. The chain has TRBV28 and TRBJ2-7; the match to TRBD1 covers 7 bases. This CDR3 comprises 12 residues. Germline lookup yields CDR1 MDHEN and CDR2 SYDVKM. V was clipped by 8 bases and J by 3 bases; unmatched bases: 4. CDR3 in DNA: TGTGCCAGCTCTGACAGGGTCTACGAGCAGTACTTC. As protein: CASSDRVYEQYF.

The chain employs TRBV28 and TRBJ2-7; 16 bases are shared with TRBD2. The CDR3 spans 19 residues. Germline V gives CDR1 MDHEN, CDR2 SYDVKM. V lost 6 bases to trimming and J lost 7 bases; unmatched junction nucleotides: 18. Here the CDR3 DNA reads TGTGCCAGCAGGGTGGGCACAGGGGGGACTAGCGGGAGGGCCCGGGAGCAGTACTTC. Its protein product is CASRVGTGGTSGRAREQYF.

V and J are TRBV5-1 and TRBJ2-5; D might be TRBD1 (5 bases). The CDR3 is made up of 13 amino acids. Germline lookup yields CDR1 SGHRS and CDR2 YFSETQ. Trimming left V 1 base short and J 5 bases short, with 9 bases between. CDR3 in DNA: TGCGCCAGCAGCTTGAACCAGGGTGAGACCCAGTACTTC. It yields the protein CASSLNQGETQYF.

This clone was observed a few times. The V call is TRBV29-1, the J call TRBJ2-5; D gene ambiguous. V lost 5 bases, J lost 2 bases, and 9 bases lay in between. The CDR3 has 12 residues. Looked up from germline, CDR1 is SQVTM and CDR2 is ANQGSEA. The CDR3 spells CSVFSVQETQYF. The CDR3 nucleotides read TGCAGCGTTTTCTCAGTTCAAGAGACCCAGTACTTC.

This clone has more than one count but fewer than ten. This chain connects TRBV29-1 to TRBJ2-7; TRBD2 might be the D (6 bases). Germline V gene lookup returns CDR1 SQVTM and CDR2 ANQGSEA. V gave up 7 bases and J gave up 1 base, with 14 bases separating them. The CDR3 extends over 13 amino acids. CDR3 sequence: CSAHGGSSYEQYF. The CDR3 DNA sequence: TGCAGCGCCCATGGGGGGTCTTCCTACGAGCAGTACTTC.

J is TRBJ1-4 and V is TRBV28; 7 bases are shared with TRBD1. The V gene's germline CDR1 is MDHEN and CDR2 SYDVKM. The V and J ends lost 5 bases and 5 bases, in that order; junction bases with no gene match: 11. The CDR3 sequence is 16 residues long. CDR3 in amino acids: CASSPYPQGMNEKLFF. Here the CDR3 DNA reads TGTGCCAGCAGTCCGTACCCACAGGGGATGAATGAAAAACTGTTTTTT. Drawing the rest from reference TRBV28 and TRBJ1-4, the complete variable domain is DVKVTQSSRYLVKRTGEKVFLECVQDMDHENMFWYRQDPGLGLRLIYFSYDVKMKEKGDIPEGYSVSREKKERFSLILESASTNQTSMYLCASSPYPQGMNEKLFFGSGTQLSVL.

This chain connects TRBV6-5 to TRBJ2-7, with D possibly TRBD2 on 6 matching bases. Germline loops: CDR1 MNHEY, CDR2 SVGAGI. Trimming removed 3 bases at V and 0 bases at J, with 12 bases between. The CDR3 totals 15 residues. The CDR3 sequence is CASSYRGTHSYEQYF. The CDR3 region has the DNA TGTGCCAGCAGTTATCGGGGGACTCACTCCTACGAGCAGTACTTC.

The CDR3 DNA follows: TGTGCCAGCAGCGCCCGGACAGGGGGTTCAGATACGCAGTATTTT. Translation gives CASSARTGGSDTQYF. The chain joins TRBV7-2 to TRBJ2-3; TRBD1 agrees at 10 bases. The CDR3 spans 15 residues. V trimming: 5 bases; J trimming: 4 bases; junction bases outside the gene matches: 6. CDR1 is SGHTA and CDR2 is FQGNSA in the germline V gene.

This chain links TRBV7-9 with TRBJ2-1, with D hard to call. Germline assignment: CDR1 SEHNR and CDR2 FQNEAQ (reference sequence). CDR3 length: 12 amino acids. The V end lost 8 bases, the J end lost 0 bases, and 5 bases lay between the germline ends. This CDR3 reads CASGSSYNEQFF. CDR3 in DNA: TGTGCCAGCGGAAGCTCCTACAATGAGCAGTTCTTC.

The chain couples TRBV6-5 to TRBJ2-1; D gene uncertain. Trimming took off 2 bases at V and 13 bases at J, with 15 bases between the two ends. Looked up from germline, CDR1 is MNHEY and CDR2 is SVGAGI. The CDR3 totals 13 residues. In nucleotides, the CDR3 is TGTGCCAGCAGTTACGGGTTACAGAGGATTCAGTTCTTC. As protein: CASSYGLQRIQFF.

Written as DNA, the CDR3 is TGTGCCAGCAGCTCTAGACCGGGACAGGGACACAATGAGCAGTTCTTC. This gives the protein CASSSRPGQGHNEQFF. V usage is TRBV7-9 and J usage is TRBJ2-1; TRBD1 matches at 9 bases. Germline assignment: CDR1 SEHNR and CDR2 FQNEAQ (reference sequence). Trimming cost V 4 bases and J 5 bases; bases outside gene matches: 9. The CDR3 is 16 residues long.

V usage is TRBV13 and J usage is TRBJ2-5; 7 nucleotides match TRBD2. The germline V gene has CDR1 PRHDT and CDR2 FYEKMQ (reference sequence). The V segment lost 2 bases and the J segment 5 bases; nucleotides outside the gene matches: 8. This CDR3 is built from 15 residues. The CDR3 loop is CASSLRSSGLETQYF. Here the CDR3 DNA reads TGTGCCAGCAGCTTACGGTCTAGCGGCTTGGAGACCCAGTACTTC.

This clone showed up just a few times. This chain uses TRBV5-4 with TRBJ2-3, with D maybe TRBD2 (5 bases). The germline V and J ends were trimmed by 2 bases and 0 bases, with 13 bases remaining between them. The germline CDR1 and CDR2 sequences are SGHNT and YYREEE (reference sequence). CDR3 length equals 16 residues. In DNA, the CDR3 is TGTGCCAGCAGCTTAAACCCACTAGGAAGCACAGATACGCAGTATTTT. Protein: CASSLNPLGSTDTQYF.

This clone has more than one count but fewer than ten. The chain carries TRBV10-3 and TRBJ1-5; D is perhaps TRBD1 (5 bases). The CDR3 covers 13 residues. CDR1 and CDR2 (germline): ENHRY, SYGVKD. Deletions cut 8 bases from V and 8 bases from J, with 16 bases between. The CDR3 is CAIGGVKNEPQHF. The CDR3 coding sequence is TGTGCCATCGGGGGGGTGAAAAATGAGCCCCAGCATTTT.

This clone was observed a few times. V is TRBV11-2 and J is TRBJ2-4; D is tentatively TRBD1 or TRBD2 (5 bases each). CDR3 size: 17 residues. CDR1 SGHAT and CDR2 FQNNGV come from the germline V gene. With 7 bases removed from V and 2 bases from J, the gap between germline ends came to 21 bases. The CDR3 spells CASTNARGRESKNIQYF. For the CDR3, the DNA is TGTGCCAGCACTAACGCGAGGGGCCGTGAGTCCAAAAACATTCAGTACTTC.

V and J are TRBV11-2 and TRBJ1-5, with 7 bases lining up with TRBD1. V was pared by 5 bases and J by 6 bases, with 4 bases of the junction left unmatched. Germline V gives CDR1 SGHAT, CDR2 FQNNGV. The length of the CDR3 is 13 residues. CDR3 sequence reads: CASSNRGSQPQHF. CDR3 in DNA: TGTGCCAGCAGCAACAGGGGTTCTCAGCCCCAGCATTTT.

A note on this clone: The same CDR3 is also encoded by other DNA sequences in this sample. The CDR3 loop is CASSRSSGANVLTF. The CDR3 DNA reads TGTGCCAGCAGTAGGTCCTCTGGGGCCAACGTCCTGACTTTC. The chain recombines TRBV11-2 with TRBJ2-6; the D is unclear. The CDR3 length is 14 residues. Deletions cut 6 bases from V and 0 bases from J, with 6 bases between. The germline gives CDR1 SGHAT, CDR2 FQNNGV.

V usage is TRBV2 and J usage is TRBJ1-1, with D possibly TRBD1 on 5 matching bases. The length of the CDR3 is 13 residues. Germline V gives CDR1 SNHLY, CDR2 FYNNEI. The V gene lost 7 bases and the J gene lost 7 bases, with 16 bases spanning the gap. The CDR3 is CASTTSGHFEAFF. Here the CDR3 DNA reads TGTGCCAGCACCACATCGGGGCACTTTGAAGCTTTCTTT.

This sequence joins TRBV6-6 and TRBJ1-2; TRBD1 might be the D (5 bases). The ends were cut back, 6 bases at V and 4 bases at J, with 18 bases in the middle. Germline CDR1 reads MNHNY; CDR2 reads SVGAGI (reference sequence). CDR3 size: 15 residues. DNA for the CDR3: TGTGCCAGCAGCCGAACCCCGACAGCTGCCTATGGCTACACCTTC. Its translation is CASSRTPTAAYGYTF.

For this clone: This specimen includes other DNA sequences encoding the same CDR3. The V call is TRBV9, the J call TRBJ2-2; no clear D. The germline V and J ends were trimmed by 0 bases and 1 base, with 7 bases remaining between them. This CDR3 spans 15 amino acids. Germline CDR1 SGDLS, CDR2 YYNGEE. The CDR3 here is CASSVGSRNTGELFF. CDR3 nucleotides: TGTGCCAGCAGCGTAGGATCTCGGAACACCGGGGAGCTGTTTTTT.

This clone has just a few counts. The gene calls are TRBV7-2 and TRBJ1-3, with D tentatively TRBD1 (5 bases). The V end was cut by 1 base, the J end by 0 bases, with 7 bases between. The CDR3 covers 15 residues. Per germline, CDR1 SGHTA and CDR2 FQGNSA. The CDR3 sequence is CASSLGRGSGNTIYF. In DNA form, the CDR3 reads TGTGCCAGCAGCTTAGGGAGGGGCTCTGGAAACACCATATATTTT.

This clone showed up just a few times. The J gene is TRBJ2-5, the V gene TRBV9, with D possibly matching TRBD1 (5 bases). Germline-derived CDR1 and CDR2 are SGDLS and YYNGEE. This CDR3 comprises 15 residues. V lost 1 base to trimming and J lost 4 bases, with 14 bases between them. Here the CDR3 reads CASSVSAGSGETQYF. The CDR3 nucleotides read TGTGCCAGCAGCGTATCAGCAGGGTCAGGAGAGACCCAGTACTTC.

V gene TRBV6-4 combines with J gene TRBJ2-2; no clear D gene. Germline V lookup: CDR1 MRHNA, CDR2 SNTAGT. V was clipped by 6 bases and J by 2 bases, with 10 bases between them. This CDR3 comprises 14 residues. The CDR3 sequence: CASSGQENTGELFF. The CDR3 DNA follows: TGTGCCAGCAGCGGCCAGGAAAACACCGGGGAGCTGTTTTTT.

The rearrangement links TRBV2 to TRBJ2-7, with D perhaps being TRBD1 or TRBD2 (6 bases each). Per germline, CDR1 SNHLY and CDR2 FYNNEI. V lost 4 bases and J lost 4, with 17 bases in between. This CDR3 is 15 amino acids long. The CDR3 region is CASSGLQGRTYEQYF. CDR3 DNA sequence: TGTGCCAGCAGTGGGCTGCAGGGGAGGACATACGAGCAGTACTTC.

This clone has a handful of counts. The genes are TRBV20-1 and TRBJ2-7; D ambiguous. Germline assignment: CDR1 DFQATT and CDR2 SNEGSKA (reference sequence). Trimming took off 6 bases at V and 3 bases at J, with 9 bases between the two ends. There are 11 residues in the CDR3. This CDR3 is CSAVARYEQYF. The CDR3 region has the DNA TGCAGTGCCGTCGCCCGCTACGAGCAGTACTTC.

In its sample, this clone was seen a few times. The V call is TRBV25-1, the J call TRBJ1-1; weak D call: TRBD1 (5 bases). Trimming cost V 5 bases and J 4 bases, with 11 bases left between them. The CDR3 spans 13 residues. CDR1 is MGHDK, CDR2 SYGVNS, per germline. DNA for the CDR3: TGTGCCAGCAGTAGAGGGGTAAGCACTGAAGCTTTCTTT. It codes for CASSRGVSTEAFF.

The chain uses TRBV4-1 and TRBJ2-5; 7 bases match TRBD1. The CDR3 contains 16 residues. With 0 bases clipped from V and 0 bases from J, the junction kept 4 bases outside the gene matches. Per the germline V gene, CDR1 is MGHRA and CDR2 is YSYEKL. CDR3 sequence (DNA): TGCGCCAGCAGCCAAGAAGGGACAGTTTACCAAGAGACCCAGTACTTC. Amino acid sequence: CASSQEGTVYQETQYF.

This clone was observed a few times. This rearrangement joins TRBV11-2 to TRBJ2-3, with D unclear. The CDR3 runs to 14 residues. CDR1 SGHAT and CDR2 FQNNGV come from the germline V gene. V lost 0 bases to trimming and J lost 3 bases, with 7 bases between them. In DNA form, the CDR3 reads TGTGCCAGCAGCTTAGAAATTGTAACAGATACGCAGTATTTT. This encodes CASSLEIVTDTQYF.